This T cell receptor (beta chain) was sequenced in a study of beta chain features in type 1 diabetes. Each of the sorted populations had a purity greater than 95%. Study-wide results and caveats: Within the patient group, naive, central memory and Treg TCRB repertoires appeared more similar to each other than within healthy donors. Within each of all four CD4+ subsets, Type 1 diabetes patients had TCRB CDR3s that were moderately but significantly shorter. cDNA sequencing could over-represent cells with high TCR expression. Patients with type 1 diabetes showed fewer VDJ junction insertions and more deletions.

Comment on this clone: Antigen: not known.

V was pared by 0 bases and J by 5 bases, with 14 bases between. The CDR3 consists of 15 residues. CDR1 and CDR2 from the germline V gene are SGHRS and YFSETQ. Expressed TCRB transcripts got sequenced, as all isolated RNA was reverse transcribed. Assay: immunoSEQ multiplex PCR; the TCRdb copy retains only in-frame clones and omits some. Counted here are 240,000 or so clones, about 15% occurring once; the ten biggest clones make up about 0.019%. The sequenced sample was naive CD4+ T cells from blood. The TCR sequence derives from a man aged 30 to 39 with type 1 diabetes. The V and J genes are TRBV5-1 and TRBJ2-5, with TRBD2 as a possible D gene (5 bases). CDR3 nucleotide sequence: TGCGCCAGCAGCTTGGAAGGCGGGCGAGGGGAGACCCAGTACTTC. It translates to CASSLEGGRGETQYF.